A selection of T cell receptor beta chains follows, all from one sample in a study of identical twins. MiXCR was run by TCRdb on the 5' RACE reads, yielding one entry per CDR3 protein. The data hold around 470,000 distinct CDR3 sequences, with approximately 15% observed a single time. These sequences were also reported in another study, on yellow fever vaccine responses in identical twins.

Sequencing was carried out using CD4+ T cells sorted from blood. These receptors originate from a woman aged 18 to 35 in good health. Each CDR3 is given with its conserved first and last residue. The D gene is left open where the match is weak. Clone size is not always given. Where it is, it says once, few, many or a class for expanded clones.

V gene	D gene	clone size	J gene	CDR3 protein	CDR3 DNA
TRBV7-8	.	.	TRBJ2-5	CASSSTRGPTQETQYF	TGTGCCAGCAGCTCGACGCGGGGGCCGACTCAAGAGACCCAGTACTTC
TRBV4-1	TRBD1	.	TRBJ2-4	CASSQDGGQADIQYF	TGCGCCAGCAGCCAAGATGGGGGACAGGCAGACATTCAGTACTTC
TRBV2	.	few	TRBJ2-1	CASSESFLLNEQFF	TGTGCCAGCAGTGAATCATTTCTGTTAAATGAGCAGTTCTTC
TRBV2	.	.	TRBJ1-5	CASSEDGAWQPQHF	TGTGCCAGCAGTGAAGACGGGGCATGGCAGCCCCAGCATTTT
TRBV29-1	.	.	TRBJ1-4	CSAGGVAATNEKLFF	TGCAGCGCCGGGGGTGTCGCCGCAACTAATGAAAAACTGTTTTTT
TRBV28	.	.	TRBJ1-1	CASKRAGNTEAFF	TGTGCCAGCAAGCGGGCAGGGAACACTGAAGCTTTCTTT
TRBV20-1	.	.	TRBJ1-6	CSARRGSGPNSPLHF	TGCAGTGCTAGACGGGGGTCCGGACCCAATTCACCCCTCCACTTT
TRBV15	TRBD1	.	TRBJ2-1	CATSRGVDRGSYNEQFF	TGTGCCACCAGCAGAGGGGTAGACAGGGGCTCCTACAATGAGCAGTTCTTC
TRBV24-1	TRBD1	.	TRBJ2-7	CATSVQGQGPYEQYF	TGTGCCACCAGTGTCCAGGGACAGGGTCCCTACGAGCAGTACTTC
TRBV18	.	.	TRBJ2-5	CASSPRDNQETQYF	TGTGCCAGCTCACCCCGGGACAACCAAGAGACCCAGTACTTC
TRBV20-1	.	few	TRBJ2-2	CSARGPTSSTGELFF	TGCAGTGCTAGAGGTCCCACTAGTTCCACCGGGGAGCTGTTTTTT
TRBV7-9	TRBD2	many	TRBJ2-7	CASSRGTSGPYEQYF	TGTGCCAGCAGCAGAGGGACTAGCGGACCCTACGAGCAGTACTTC
TRBV5-4	.	.	TRBJ2-1	CASSYPAVPKDNEQFF	TGTGCCAGCAGCTACCCAGCGGTACCTAAGGACAATGAGCAGTTCTTC
TRBV5-1	TRBD2	.	TRBJ2-5	CASKGLASLKAETQYF	TGCGCCAGCAAGGGACTAGCGTCACTAAAGGCAGAGACCCAGTACTTC
TRBV12-3/TRBV12-4	TRBD1	.	TRBJ2-7	CASSFSGQGSYEQYF	TGTGCCAGCAGTTTCTCGGGACAGGGATCCTACGAGCAGTACTTC
TRBV7-2	.	few	TRBJ1-3	CASSLTGTSNLRTIYF	TGTGCCAGCAGCTTGACCGGGACATCCAACCTCCGGACCATATATTTT
TRBV6-2/TRBV6-3	.	.	TRBJ2-4	CASERGRTPAKNIQYF	TGTGCCAGCGAACGCGGGCGCACGCCCGCCAAAAACATTCAGTACTTC
TRBV27	TRBD1	few	TRBJ2-1	CASSRMGGTGAHNEQFF	TGTGCCAGCAGTAGAATGGGTGGGACAGGGGCCCACAATGAGCAGTTCTTC
TRBV18	TRBD1	few	TRBJ1-2	CASSPGQGDDGYTF	TGTGCCAGCTCACCCGGACAGGGGGACGATGGCTACACCTTC
TRBV25-1	TRBD1	few	TRBJ1-1	CASSDLQGAFAEAFF	TGTGCCAGCAGTGACCTACAGGGGGCATTCGCTGAAGCTTTCTTT
TRBV9	.	.	TRBJ1-1	CASSVGKDTEAFF	TGTGCCAGCAGCGTAGGTAAGGACACTGAAGCTTTCTTT
TRBV20-1	TRBD1	few	TRBJ2-3	CSARADRVSTDTQYF	TGCAGTGCTAGAGCAGACAGGGTTTCAACAGATACGCAGTATTTT
TRBV29-1	.	many	TRBJ2-1	CSVKGGTPSSYNEQFF	TGCAGCGTTAAGGGGGGCACCCCCAGCTCCTACAATGAGCAGTTCTTC
TRBV7-2	.	.	TRBJ2-1	CASSPRGGTEGYNEQFF	TGTGCCAGCAGCCCGCGTGGGGGGACTGAAGGATACAATGAGCAGTTCTTC
TRBV20-1	.	.	TRBJ2-7	CSVLLRGTYNEQYF	TGCAGTGTTCTCCTTCGCGGGACCTACAATGAGCAGTACTTC
TRBV15	TRBD2	many	TRBJ2-1	CATIAGGRMGNEQFF	TGTGCCACGATAGCGGGAGGCCGGATGGGCAATGAGCAGTTCTTC
TRBV7-9	TRBD1	few	TRBJ1-5	CASSPTGQGNQPQHF	TGTGCCAGCAGCCCAACGGGACAGGGGAATCAGCCCCAGCATTTT
TRBV28	.	few	TRBJ2-7	CASGGFHEQYF	TGTGCCAGCGGGGGGTTCCACGAGCAGTACTTC
TRBV20-1	.	.	TRBJ2-3	CSVKPEDTQYF	TGCAGTGTAAAACCTGAAGATACGCAGTATTTT
TRBV5-6	.	few	TRBJ2-5	CASSLAREKQETQYF	TGTGCCAGCAGCTTGGCCAGGGAGAAACAAGAGACCCAGTACTTC
TRBV6-2/TRBV6-3	.	few	TRBJ2-2	CASSYWGSGELFF	TGTGCCAGCAGCTATTGGGGGTCCGGGGAGCTGTTTTTT
TRBV5-1	TRBD1	many	TRBJ1-1	CASSSGGAKNTEAFF	TGCGCCAGCAGCTCAGGGGGGGCGAAGAACACTGAAGCTTTCTTT
TRBV20-1	TRBD2	.	TRBJ2-7	CSAFSGLAGTYEQYF	TGCAGTGCCTTCTCGGGACTAGCGGGGACCTACGAGCAGTACTTC
TRBV9	.	.	TRBJ2-7	CASSVDQGTGEQYF	TGTGCCAGCAGCGTAGATCAGGGAACGGGAGAGCAGTACTTC
TRBV7-9	.	few	TRBJ2-7	CASSLYRAYEQYF	TGTGCCAGCAGCTTATACAGGGCATACGAGCAGTACTTC
TRBV2	.	.	TRBJ2-5	CASSVQTSGFGETQYF	TGTGCCAGCAGCGTCCAAACTTCAGGGTTTGGGGAGACCCAGTACTTC
TRBV20-1	TRBD2	.	TRBJ2-5	CSARSLTSGGEETQYF	TGCAGTGCTAGAAGCTTGACTAGCGGGGGAGAAGAGACCCAGTACTTC
TRBV5-8	TRBD2	.	TRBJ2-5	CASSSGGGEGQETQYF	TGTGCCAGCAGCTCCGGCGGGGGAGAGGGGCAAGAGACCCAGTACTTC
TRBV10-3	.	few	TRBJ2-5	CAINSRDTITETQYF	TGTGCCATCAACTCCCGGGACACTATAACGGAGACCCAGTACTTC
TRBV5-1	.	.	TRBJ2-2	CASSLASTFVGTGELFF	TGCGCCAGCAGCTTGGCTTCTACCTTTGTTGGCACCGGGGAGCTGTTTTTT
TRBV30	TRBD1	few	TRBJ2-7	CAWGADRDNEQYF	TGTGCCTGGGGAGCAGACAGGGACAACGAGCAGTACTTC
TRBV15	TRBD1	.	TRBJ1-2	CATSSSGTGSYYGYTF	TGTGCCACCAGCTCATCCGGGACAGGGTCTTACTATGGCTACACCTTC